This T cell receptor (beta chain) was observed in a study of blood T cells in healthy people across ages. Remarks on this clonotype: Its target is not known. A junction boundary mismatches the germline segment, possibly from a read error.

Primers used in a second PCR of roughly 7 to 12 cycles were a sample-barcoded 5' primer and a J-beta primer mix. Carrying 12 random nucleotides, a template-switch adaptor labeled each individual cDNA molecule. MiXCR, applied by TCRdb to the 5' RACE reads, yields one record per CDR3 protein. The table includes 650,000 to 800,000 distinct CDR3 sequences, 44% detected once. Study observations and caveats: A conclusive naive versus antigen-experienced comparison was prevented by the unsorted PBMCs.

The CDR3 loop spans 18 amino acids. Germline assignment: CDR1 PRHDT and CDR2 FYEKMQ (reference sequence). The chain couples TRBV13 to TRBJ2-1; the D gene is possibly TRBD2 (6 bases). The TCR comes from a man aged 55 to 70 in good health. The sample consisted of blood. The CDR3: CASSSIADGEEAYNERFF. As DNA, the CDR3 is TGTGCCAGCAGCTCCATAGCGGACGGGGAGGAGGCCTACAATGAGCGGTTCTTC. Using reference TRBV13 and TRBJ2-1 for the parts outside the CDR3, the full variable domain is AAGVIQSPRHLIKEKRETATLKCYPIPRHDTVYWYQQGPGQDPQFLISFYEKMQSDKGSIPDRFSAQQFSDYHSELNMSSLELGDSALYFCASSSIADGEEAYNERFFGPGTRLTVL.